The next 13 T cell receptor beta chains were all read from a single sample in a study of CD8+ T cells in alopecia areata. Extraction and reverse transcription of RNA yielded cDNA as the sequencing template. The method was immunoSEQ multiplex PCR; TCRdb's version includes in-frame clones alone and lacks a portion of them. The sample yields 50,000 to 80,000 clones, around 44% seen once. The specimen sequenced was NKG2D-low CD8+ T cells sorted from blood. The receptors were gathered from a human donor with alopecia areata.

This rearrangement joins TRBV7-8 to TRBJ2-7; D is ambiguous. This CDR3 comprises 15 residues. Germline CDR1 SGHVS, CDR2 FQNEAQ. V lost 2 bases and J 0 bases, leaving 11 bases between the germline ends. CDR3 sequence (DNA): TGTGCCAGCAGCTTATCTTTCGGCGTCTCCTACGAGCAGTACTTC. Translating it yields CASSLSFGVSYEQYF.

J is TRBJ2-2 and V is TRBV7-3; D not certain. The V end was cut by 3 bases, the J end by 3 bases, with 11 bases between. Germline values: CDR1 SGHTA, CDR2 FQGTGA. The CDR3 has 15 amino acids. The CDR3 nucleotides are TGTGCCAGCAGCTTTAAAGGGCCCCACACCGGGGAGCTGTTTTTT. Amino acids: CASSFKGPHTGELFF.

This clone was observed many times. The chain has TRBV29-1 and TRBJ2-6, with D perhaps matching TRBD1 (6 bases). V was clipped by 0 bases and J by 0 bases, with 15 bases between them. This CDR3 has 18 residues. Germline V gives CDR1 SQVTM, CDR2 ANQGSEA. In nucleotides, the CDR3 is TGCAGCGTTGAAGAAGACAGGCGGTTAAGCTCTGGGGCCAACGTCCTGACTTTC. Its protein is CSVEEDRRLSSGANVLTF. The variable domain in full, completed from reference TRBV29-1 and TRBJ2-6, reads SAVISQKPSRDICQRGTSLTIQCQVDSQVTMMFWYRQQPGQSLTLIATANQGSEATYESGFVIDKFPISRPNLTFSTLTVSNMSPEDSSIYLCSVEEDRRLSSGANVLTFGAGSRLTVL.

This clone came up a few times. The gene calls are TRBV7-9 and TRBJ2-7; D not certain. This CDR3 has 14 residues. The V gene's germline CDR1 is SEHNR and CDR2 FQNEAQ (reference sequence). Trimming removed 0 bases at V and 2 bases at J, with 8 bases between. The CDR3 DNA reads as TGTGCCAGCAGCTTAGCGTTCGACACCTACGAGCAGTACTTC. Residues: CASSLAFDTYEQYF.

The chain links TRBV7-9 to TRBJ1-1; a weak D match, TRBD1 (5 bases). CDR3 length equals 11 residues. Germline V gene data show CDR1 as SEHNR and CDR2 as FQNEAQ (reference sequence). V was trimmed by 5 bases and J by 7 bases, leaving 8 bases between them. Written as DNA, the CDR3 is TGTGCCAGCAGCCCGGGGGTTGAAGCTTTCTTT. This codes for CASSPGVEAFF.

This chain connects TRBV5-1 to TRBJ2-1, with 9 bases that match TRBD2. The V gene's germline CDR1 is SGHRS and CDR2 YFSETQ. The CDR3 loop spans 15 amino acids. Trimming at V came to 1 base and at J to 4 bases, leaving 3 bases not matched to a gene. The CDR3 DNA reads TGCGCCAGCAGCTTGACGGCGGGAGGGTACAATGAGCAGTTCTTC. Translation: CASSLTAGGYNEQFF.

This rearrangement joins TRBV7-2 to TRBJ1-2; TRBD1 agrees at 10 bases. Germline-derived CDR1 and CDR2 are SGHTA and FQGNSA. The CDR3 contains 14 residues. The trim removed 5 bases at V and 2 bases at J, leaving 2 bases unmatched. The CDR3 sequence: CASSATGGNYGYTF. For the CDR3, the DNA is TGTGCCAGCAGCGCGACAGGGGGCAACTATGGCTACACCTTC.

The CDR3 nucleotides read TGTGCCAGCAGTTCCCTGCGCCTAGCCAAAAACATTCAGTACTTC. Residues: CASSSLRLAKNIQYF. The genes are TRBV27 and TRBJ2-4; no firm D call. Germline-derived CDR1 and CDR2 are MNHEY and SMNVEV (reference sequence). The CDR3 totals 15 residues. V was trimmed by 4 bases and J by 0 bases, leaving 10 bases between them.

This chain joins TRBV30 and TRBJ2-3; possible D gene TRBD1, 5 bases. There are 13 residues in the CDR3. V was cut by 0 bases and J by 2 bases, with 6 bases left in between. Germline-derived CDR1 and CDR2 are GTSNPN and SVGIG (reference sequence). The CDR3 DNA follows: TGTGCCTGGAGTGTACAGGTCACAGATACGCAGTATTTT. It translates to CAWSVQVTDTQYF.

This clone occurred a few times. CDR3 sequence (DNA): TGTGCCAGTAGTATCACCAGGAACACTGAAGCTTTCTTT. This translates into CASSITRNTEAFF. The chain carries TRBV19 and TRBJ1-1; D remains unclear. This CDR3 region has 13 residues. Trimming removed 3 bases from V and 1 base from J, with 6 bases in between. The germline gives CDR1 LNHDA, CDR2 SQIVND (reference sequence).

The genes are TRBV7-2 and TRBJ2-3; 7 bases fit TRBD1. This CDR3 spans 16 amino acids. Germline CDR1 and CDR2: SGHTA and FQGNSA. The ends lost 5 bases at V and 0 bases at J; junction bases unmatched: 8. The CDR3 loop is CASSAGQASSTDTQYF. The CDR3 DNA reads as TGTGCCAGCAGCGCTGGACAGGCTAGTAGCACAGATACGCAGTATTTT.

The gene calls are TRBV4-3 and TRBJ2-7, with TRBD1 identical over 8 bases. Germline trimming cut 5 bases from V and 4 bases from J; bases unmatched to any gene: 4. Germline V gene sequence: CDR1 LGHNA, CDR2 YSLEER. The CDR3 runs 13 residues. The CDR3 sequence is CASSSQGVYEQYF. CDR3 DNA sequence: TGCGCCAGCAGCTCACAGGGGGTTTACGAGCAGTACTTC.

This CDR3 reads CASSGMDEQFF. CDR3 DNA: TGTGCCAGCAGCGGAATGGATGAGCAGTTCTTC. The V and J genes are TRBV7-9 and TRBJ2-1; D ambiguous. V lost 5 bases, J lost 8 bases, and 7 bases lay in between. Germline CDR1 SEHNR, CDR2 FQNEAQ (reference sequence). The CDR3 sequence is 11 residues long. The full variable domain, its missing parts supplied by reference TRBV7-9 and TRBJ2-1, is DTGVSQNPRHKITKRGQNVTFRCDPISEHNRLYWYRQTLGQGPEFLTYFQNEAQLEKSRLLSDRFSAERPKGSFSTLEIQRTEQGDSAMYLCASSGMDEQFFGPGTRLTVL.